The 9 T cell receptor beta chains reported below all come from one sample, sequenced in a study of identical twins. TCRdb recomputed calls from the 5' RACE reads with MiXCR, one row per CDR3 protein. The sample lists hundreds of thousands of distinct CDR3 sequences, 21% occurring once. These data also featured in a second study, about T cells expressing NK-cell markers.

Sequencing was performed on PBMCs. The receptors were sampled from a young woman in good health.

This clonotype was counted many times. V is TRBV20-1 and J is TRBJ2-5; a weak D match, TRBD1 (5 bases). The V and J ends lost 5 bases and 0 bases respectively, with 7 bases between them. This CDR3 is built from 12 residues. CDR1 and CDR2 from the germline V gene are DFQATT and SNEGSKA (reference sequence). The CDR3 reads CSARTHQETQYF. The CDR3 DNA reads as TGCAGTGCTCGGACACACCAAGAGACCCAGTACTTC.

This clonotype occurred a few times. The rearrangement joins TRBV2 to TRBJ2-7; 9 bases are shared with TRBD1. V shed 9 bases, J shed 5 bases, and the junction held 8 bases outside the gene matches. The CDR3 covers 13 residues. CDR1 and CDR2 (germline): SNHLY, FYNNEI. This CDR3 is CASERDRAHEQYF. As DNA, the CDR3 is TGTGCCAGTGAACGGGACAGGGCCCACGAGCAGTACTTC. Full variable domain (rest looked up from reference TRBV2 and TRBJ2-7): EPEVTQTPSHQVTQMGQEVILRCVPISNHLYFYWYRQILGQKVEFLVSFYNNEISEKSEIFDDQFSVERPDGSNFTLKIRSTKLEDSAMYFCASERDRAHEQYFGPGTRLTVT.

J is TRBJ2-5 and V is TRBV7-6, with D hard to call. CDR1 SGHVS and CDR2 FNYEAQ come from the germline V gene. The CDR3 is made up of 15 amino acids. V was shortened by 6 bases and J by 3 bases, with 17 bases between the two germline ends. CDR3 residues: CASRKGVGYKETQYF. The CDR3 nucleotides are TGTGCCAGCAGAAAAGGAGTCGGCTACAAAGAGACCCAGTACTTC.

This chain links TRBV6-1 with TRBJ2-2; D might be TRBD2 (5 bases). This CDR3 contains 13 residues. Germline V gene data show CDR1 as MNHNS and CDR2 as SASEGT. The V gene lost 7 bases and the J gene lost 7 bases, with 13 bases spanning the gap. The CDR3 nucleotides are TGTGCCAGCACTCCGTGGAGGTACGGGGAGCTGTTTTTT. This encodes CASTPWRYGELFF.

This clonotype was counted between two and nine times. V and J are TRBV5-5 and TRBJ2-5; 8 bases agree with TRBD2. Germline V lookup: CDR1 SGHKS, CDR2 YYEKEE (reference sequence). J gave up 2 bases and V 2 bases, and 5 bases lay outside the gene matches. There are 15 residues in the CDR3. CDR3: CASSFRPGGQETQYF. DNA for the CDR3: TGTGCCAGCAGCTTCCGGCCGGGGGGGCAAGAGACCCAGTACTTC. The full variable domain, in which reference TRBV5-5 and TRBJ2-5 provide the parts outside the CDR3, is DAGVTQSPTHLIKTRGQQVTLRCSPISGHKSVSWYQQVLGQGPQFIFQYYEKEERGRGNFPDRFSARQFPNYSSELNVNALLLGDSALYLCASSFRPGGQETQYFGPGTRLLVL.

V is TRBV12-3 or TRBV12-4 and J is TRBJ2-7; 10 bases are shared with TRBD2. The CDR3 runs 13 residues. The V gene end was trimmed by 5 bases and the J gene end by 6 bases; junction bases not matched to a gene: 4. CDR3 sequence reads: CASSPSGSGEQYF. In nucleotides, the CDR3 is TGTGCCAGCAGTCCTAGCGGGAGCGGCGAGCAGTACTTC.

The CDR3 DNA reads as TGTGCCAGCAGCTTAATGGGACACAACACAGATACGCAGTATTTT. Translated: CASSLMGHNTDTQYF. The chain links TRBV7-2 to TRBJ2-3; the D gene is possibly TRBD1 (6 bases). The CDR3 runs to 15 residues. Deletions cut 2 bases from V and 2 bases from J, with 11 bases between. Germline CDR1 SGHTA, CDR2 FQGNSA.

The chain couples TRBV13 to TRBJ1-4; D is perhaps TRBD1 (6 bases). Germline loops: CDR1 PRHDT, CDR2 FYEKMQ (reference sequence). The CDR3 loop spans 13 amino acids. Trimming shortened V by 3 bases and J by 5 bases, and 7 bases separated the two germline ends. Here the CDR3 DNA reads TGTGCCAGCAGCTTTGGGGGCAATGAAAAACTGTTTTTT. This gives the protein CASSFGGNEKLFF.

The chain has TRBV9 and TRBJ2-5; tentative D call: TRBD2 (6 bases). Looked up from germline, CDR1 is SGDLS and CDR2 is YYNGEE. The CDR3 runs 15 residues. V dropped 2 bases and J dropped 5 bases, with 16 bases sitting between them. The CDR3 sequence is CASSVALHGGETQYF. As DNA, the CDR3 is TGTGCCAGCAGCGTCGCCCTTCATGGGGGGGAGACCCAGTACTTC. The full variable domain, with the rest looked up from reference TRBV9 and TRBJ2-5, is DSGVTQTPKHLITATGQRVTLRCSPRSGDLSVYWYQQSLDQGLQFLIQYYNGEERAKGNILERFSAQQFPDLHSELNLSSLELGDSALYFCASSVALHGGETQYFGPGTRLLVL.